This T cell receptor (beta chain) emerged from a study of beta chain features in type 1 diabetes. Study-level points and caveats: Type 1 diabetes patients had VDJ junctions that carried fewer insertions and more deletions. All four CD4+ subsets of Type 1 diabetes patients contained TCRB CDR3s that were moderately but significantly shorter. Cells with high TCR expression could be over-represented when cDNA is sequenced.

Details on this clone: Its antigen is not identified.

Germline trimming cut 7 bases from V and 0 bases from J; bases unmatched to any gene: 11. The CDR3 has 16 amino acids. The germline V gene has CDR1 SNHLY and CDR2 FYNNEI. The study reverse transcribed the entire isolated RNA, so it sequenced expressed TCRB transcripts. Here immunoSEQ multiplex PCR was the method, and the copy in TCRdb shows in-frame clones only, minus some. The table records roughly 220,000 clones, more than 15% of them present only once. This TCR was recovered from a man under 40 with type 1 diabetes. Sequenced: naive CD4+ T cells from blood. This chain links TRBV2 with TRBJ2-5, with 7 bases matching TRBD1. The CDR3 here is CASNLKGALYQETQYF. The CDR3 DNA is TGTGCCAGCAATCTGAAGGGGGCCCTGTACCAAGAGACCCAGTACTTC.